This T cell receptor (beta chain) was documented in a study of shared T cell receptors in the human thymus. The CDR3 spans 16 residues. Trimming cost V 6 bases and J 3 bases; bases outside gene matches: 9. Germline V gene lookup returns CDR1 SEHNR and CDR2 FQNEAQ (reference sequence). Produced via immunoSEQ multiplex PCR; TCRdb's table is partial and in-frame only. Seen here are over 650,000 clones, around 87% observed once, and the top ten hold 0.0094%. These data were likewise used in another study, on human thymus T cells. That source reports: Infants, healthy and Finnish, who were having corrective surgery for congenital heart defects served as donors. Resections from corrective heart surgery supplied the thymus tissue. Both thymic and peripheral blood repertoires showed apparently biased V and J usage. Highly overlapping thymic repertoires in unrelated individuals were reported by related research.

The chain recombines TRBV7-9 with TRBJ2-5; 11 bases agree with TRBD2. The source of this sequence is a boy less than two years old with a congenital heart defect. The specimen sequenced was thymocytes. The CDR3 loop reads CASSTSGTSGKETQYF. The CDR3 bases are TGTGCCAGCAGTACCAGTGGGACTAGCGGAAAAGAGACCCAGTACTTC. The variable domain in full, with the rest retrieved from reference TRBV7-9 and TRBJ2-5, is DTGVSQNPRHKITKRGQNVTFRCDPISEHNRLYWYRQTLGQGPEFLTYFQNEAQLEKSRLLSDRFSAERPKGSFSTLEIQRTEQGDSAMYLCASSTSGTSGKETQYFGPGTRLLVL.